The 30 T cell receptor beta chains below were found in one sample sequenced in a study of cytomegalovirus exposure and HLA in healthy donors. Amplification used 60 Vbeta primers and 13 Jbeta primers. The protocol was immunoSEQ multiplex PCR, while the TCRdb copy is restricted to in-frame clones and leaves out a portion. The sample records 100,000 or so clones, roughly four fifths being singletons. The sequenced material came from PBMCs. Every receptor here comes from a man younger than 40 in good health and CMV-seropositive.

Notes on this clone: With a much larger clone just one base away, this may be a read error. This sequence joins TRBV9 and TRBJ1-1, with D possibly TRBD1 on 6 matching bases. The CDR3 sequence is 14 residues long. CDR1 is SGDLS, CDR2 YYNGEE, per germline. The V gene lost 3 bases and the J gene lost 1 base, with 10 bases spanning the gap. This CDR3 reads CASSGGHSNTEAFF. In nucleotides, the CDR3 is TGTGCCAGCAGCGGGGGACACTCGAACACTGAAGCTTTCTTT.

V usage is TRBV27 and J usage is TRBJ1-5, with 7 bases fitting TRBD1. Per germline, CDR1 MNHEY and CDR2 SMNVEV (reference sequence). V shed 5 bases and J 2 bases; nucleotides not matched to a gene: 6. CDR3 length: 15 residues. The CDR3 nucleotides are TGTGCCAGCAGTCCTGGGACAGAGGGCAATCAGCCCCAGCATTTT. This encodes CASSPGTEGNQPQHF.

The rearrangement links TRBV30 to TRBJ2-7, with D maybe TRBD2 (7 bases). The length of the CDR3 is 14 residues. With 2 bases removed from V and 2 bases from J, the gap between germline ends came to 13 bases. CDR1 is GTSNPN and CDR2 is SVGIG in the germline V gene (reference sequence). CDR3 residues: CAWSIKGGTYEQYF. CDR3 nucleotide sequence: TGTGCCTGGAGTATAAAGGGGGGGACCTACGAGCAGTACTTC.

The chain links TRBV7-2 to TRBJ2-7, with TRBD2 matching over 9 bases. The V gene's germline CDR1 is SGHTA and CDR2 FQGNSA. V gave up 2 bases and J gave up 5 bases; unmatched junction bases: 4. The CDR3 contains 14 residues. The CDR3 nucleotides are TGTGCCAGCAGCTTATTTCCTAGCGGGAACGAGCAGTACTTC. Translated: CASSLFPSGNEQYF.

V usage is TRBV7-9 and J usage is TRBJ2-7; D is undetermined. CDR3 length: 16 residues. The germline V gene encodes CDR1 SEHNR and CDR2 FQNEAQ (reference sequence). V was cut by 2 bases and J by 2 bases, with 16 bases left in between. CDR3 sequence (DNA): TGTGCCAGCAGCTTAAGTCAGATTGCGGTGACCTACGAGCAGTACTTC. Its protein is CASSLSQIAVTYEQYF.

This clone was observed a handful of times. The rearrangement links TRBV28 to TRBJ1-4; D ambiguous. V dropped 5 bases and J dropped 8 bases, with 6 bases sitting between them. The CDR3 totals 11 residues. The V gene's germline CDR1 is MDHEN and CDR2 SYDVKM. The CDR3, as DNA: TGTGCCAGCAGTCCGCTAGAAAAACTGTTTTTT. It encodes CASSPLEKLFF.

The V gene is TRBV19, the J gene TRBJ1-1, with D possibly TRBD1 on 5 matching bases. Germline-derived CDR1 and CDR2 are LNHDA and SQIVND (reference sequence). The CDR3 is 15 residues long. Trimming cost V 1 base and J 5 bases, with 14 bases left between them. The CDR3 DNA follows: TGTGCCAGTAGTATAGTGGCAGGGAAGGGGACTGAAGCTTTCTTT. This gives the protein CASSIVAGKGTEAFF.

This clone was observed a single time. V and J are TRBV30 and TRBJ1-5; D perhaps matches TRBD1 (6 bases). V was cut by 0 bases and J by 4 bases, with 13 bases left in between. CDR1 GTSNPN and CDR2 SVGIG come from the germline V gene (reference sequence). This CDR3 comprises 15 residues. The CDR3 region is CAWSVGRGGNQPQHF. The DNA for the CDR3 is TGTGCCTGGAGTGTAGGCAGGGGTGGTAATCAGCCCCAGCATTTT.

J is TRBJ1-5 and V is TRBV28; 11 positions agree with TRBD1. Germline-derived CDR1 and CDR2 are MDHEN and SYDVKM. CDR3 size: 16 residues. The junction had 10 bases not matched to a gene; V was cut back by 8 bases and J by 4 bases. CDR3 DNA sequence: TGTGCCAGCGAACCCCAGGGGACAGGGGGGAATCAGCCCCAGCATTTT. Its translation is CASEPQGTGGNQPQHF.

The chain carries TRBV5-5 and TRBJ2-1; 7 positions match TRBD2. The CDR3 contains 18 residues. Germline CDR1 is SGHKS and CDR2 is YYEKEE (reference sequence). V lost 0 bases and J lost 4; bases outside the gene matches: 13. The CDR3 DNA is TGTGCCAGCAGCTTGGGGGGCAGGGAGGGAGCGAAATACAATGAGCAGTTCTTC. This translates into CASSLGGREGAKYNEQFF.

The V gene is TRBV7-9, the J gene TRBJ1-2, with 10 bases that match TRBD1. Germline CDR1 and CDR2: SEHNR and FQNEAQ (reference sequence). The CDR3 contains 15 residues. V shed 7 bases and J 4 bases; nucleotides not matched to a gene: 9. The CDR3 region is CASTSDRGYVYGYTF. CDR3 bases: TGTGCCAGCACCTCGGACAGGGGGTATGTCTATGGCTACACCTTC.

This rearrangement joins TRBV2 to TRBJ1-5; a possible D gene is TRBD1 (5 bases). The CDR3 is 14 residues long. Per the germline V gene, CDR1 is SNHLY and CDR2 is FYNNEI. V was clipped by 6 bases and J by 7 bases, with 16 bases between them. CDR3 amino acids: CASSAGNRGQPQHF. DNA for the CDR3: TGTGCCAGCAGCGCCGGGAACCGGGGGCAGCCCCAGCATTTT.

This clone was counted a few times. This chain connects TRBV9 to TRBJ1-1, with 12 nucleotides matching TRBD1. Germline V gene sequence: CDR1 SGDLS, CDR2 YYNGEE. The CDR3 length is 14 residues. Trimming cost V 4 bases and J 10 bases; bases outside gene matches: 8. The CDR3 sequence is CASSPGQGALSAFF. In nucleotides, the CDR3 is TGTGCCAGCAGCCCGGGACAGGGGGCGCTTTCAGCTTTCTTT.

The rearrangement joins TRBV7-6 to TRBJ1-2; no reliable D call. This CDR3 contains 14 residues. Trimming took 1 base from V and 4 from J, leaving 10 bases between them. Germline lookup yields CDR1 SGHVS and CDR2 FNYEAQ. The chain's CDR3 is CASSLGEGSYGYTF. In DNA, the CDR3 is TGTGCCAGCAGCTTAGGGGAGGGCTCCTATGGCTACACCTTC.

The chain joins TRBV19 to TRBJ2-3; 7 bases align to TRBD1. V dropped 6 bases and J dropped 2; count of bases not matched to a gene: 5. This CDR3 region has 14 residues. Germline-derived CDR1 and CDR2 are LNHDA and SQIVND (reference sequence). CDR3 region: CASSQTGSTDTQYF. In DNA form, the CDR3 reads TGTGCCAGTAGCCAGACAGGGTCCACAGATACGCAGTATTTT.

Written as DNA, the CDR3 is TGTGCCAGCAGTTTTTCAGGCAGGGTTGGGAATGAGCAGTTCTTC. It translates to CASSFSGRVGNEQFF. This sequence joins TRBV28 and TRBJ2-1; possible D gene TRBD1, 5 bases. Germline-derived CDR1 and CDR2 are MDHEN and SYDVKM. Trimming left V 3 bases short and J 7 bases short, with 16 bases between. CDR3 size: 15 residues.

CDR3 bases: TGCAGCGTGGGGACAAGCGAAGAGACCCAGTACTTC. The encoded protein is CSVGTSEETQYF. V and J are TRBV29-1 and TRBJ2-5; possibly TRBD1 for D (6 bases). Germline CDR1 and CDR2: SQVTM and ANQGSEA. The CDR3 is 12 amino acids. V was shortened by 6 bases and J by 3 bases, with 11 bases between the two germline ends. Full variable domain (outside the CDR3, taken from reference TRBV29-1 and TRBJ2-5): SAVISQKPSRDICQRGTSLTIQCQVDSQVTMMFWYRQQPGQSLTLIATANQGSEATYESGFVIDKFPISRPNLTFSTLTVSNMSPEDSSIYLCSVGTSEETQYFGPGTRLLVL.

J is TRBJ2-7 and V is TRBV6-5; TRBD1 aligns across 11 bases. Trimming removed 2 bases from V and 3 bases from J; junction bases left unmatched: 0. Per germline, CDR1 MNHEY and CDR2 SVGAGI. The CDR3 extends over 14 amino acids. As DNA, the CDR3 is TGTGCCAGCAGTTACGGGACAGGGGGCTACGAGCAGTACTTC. It is translated as CASSYGTGGYEQYF.

V usage is TRBV10-3 and J usage is TRBJ2-3; TRBD2 agrees at 13 bases. V trimming: 3 bases; J trimming: 5 bases; junction bases outside the gene matches: 2. Germline CDR1 is ENHRY and CDR2 is SYGVKD. The CDR3 is 15 residues long. The CDR3 DNA follows: TGTGCCATCAGTGATAGACTAGCGGGAGGAGATACGCAGTATTTT. It encodes CAISDRLAGGDTQYF.

The chain uses TRBV27 and TRBJ2-3; TRBD2 is a possible D gene (5 bases). With 2 bases removed from V and 4 bases from J, the gap between germline ends came to 10 bases. CDR3 size: 14 residues. The germline CDR1 and CDR2 sequences are MNHEY and SMNVEV (reference sequence). The CDR3 DNA follows: TGTGCCAGCAGTTTAGACCTCGGGGCAGATACGCAGTATTTT. This codes for CASSLDLGADTQYF.

This clone was counted only a few times. This sequence joins TRBV28 and TRBJ1-6, with 7 bases that match TRBD1. The germline V gene encodes CDR1 MDHEN and CDR2 SYDVKM. This CDR3 contains 14 residues. The trim removed 5 bases at V and 7 bases at J, leaving 5 bases unmatched. This CDR3 reads CASSETGVNSPLHF. For the CDR3, the DNA is TGTGCCAGCAGTGAAACAGGGGTGAATTCACCCCTCCACTTT. The full variable domain, with the rest looked up from reference TRBV28 and TRBJ1-6, is DVKVTQSSRYLVKRTGEKVFLECVQDMDHENMFWYRQDPGLGLRLIYFSYDVKMKEKGDIPEGYSVSREKKERFSLILESASTNQTSMYLCASSETGVNSPLHFGNGTRLTVT.

J is TRBJ2-7 and V is TRBV28, with D unclear. This CDR3 has 17 amino acids. V dropped 4 bases and J dropped 2 bases, with 21 bases sitting between them. The V gene's germline CDR1 is MDHEN and CDR2 SYDVKM. The CDR3 coding sequence is TGTGCCAGCAGTTCTTTAGTCCAACCCCTGAGCCCCTACGAGCAGTACTTC. Its translation is CASSSLVQPLSPYEQYF.

The rearrangement links TRBV29-1 to TRBJ2-7; 7 bases fit TRBD1. Trimming at V came to 7 bases and at J to 6 bases, leaving 9 bases not matched to a gene. CDR3 length equals 12 residues. Germline CDR1 is SQVTM and CDR2 is ANQGSEA. In nucleotides, the CDR3 is TGCAGCGCCAGGGACAGCCCACTCGAGCAGTACTTC. Protein sequence: CSARDSPLEQYF.

This CDR3 reads CASSFSQRDSEAFF. CDR3 nucleotides: TGTGCCAGCAGTTTTTCACAGAGAGATAGTGAAGCTTTCTTT. This chain connects TRBV27 to TRBJ1-1; no reliable D call. V was trimmed by 3 bases and J by 7 bases, leaving 15 bases between them. The germline gives CDR1 MNHEY, CDR2 SMNVEV (reference sequence). The CDR3 length is 14 residues.

The chain links TRBV5-1 to TRBJ2-5; D possibly corresponds to TRBD1 (6 bases). Trimming took 0 bases from V and 2 from J, leaving 8 bases between them. This CDR3 spans 14 amino acids. The germline V gene has CDR1 SGHRS and CDR2 YFSETQ. The CDR3 DNA sequence: TGCGCCAGCAGCTTGGAAACAGGGCAAGAGACCCAGTACTTC. Translation gives CASSLETGQETQYF.

The chain couples TRBV27 to TRBJ2-3; TRBD1 matches 7 bases. CDR1 and CDR2 from the germline V gene are MNHEY and SMNVEV (reference sequence). The CDR3 runs to 15 residues. The trim removed 2 bases at V and 2 bases at J, leaving 4 bases unmatched. Here the CDR3 reads CASSLMTGPTDTQYF. DNA of the CDR3: TGTGCCAGCAGTTTAATGACAGGGCCCACAGATACGCAGTATTTT.

The gene calls are TRBV7-9 and TRBJ2-3, with D possibly being TRBD1 (6 bases). This CDR3 spans 17 amino acids. The V and J ends lost 2 bases and 3 bases respectively, with 18 bases between them. The germline V gene encodes CDR1 SEHNR and CDR2 FQNEAQ (reference sequence). The CDR3 is CASSLHRVESGTDTQYF. The CDR3 DNA sequence: TGTGCCAGCAGCTTACACAGGGTCGAATCAGGGACAGATACGCAGTATTTT.

The chain joins TRBV10-2 to TRBJ2-2; 11 bases match TRBD2. This CDR3 region has 16 residues. Germline V gene data show CDR1 as WSHSY and CDR2 as SAAADI. J gave up 4 bases and V 7 bases, and 8 bases lay outside the gene matches. The CDR3: CASTTSGRRSTGELFF. Here the CDR3 DNA reads TGCGCCAGCACCACTAGCGGGAGAAGGAGCACCGGGGAGCTGTTTTTT.

Of note for this clone: The sample contains more than one DNA sequence encoding this CDR3. The chain has TRBV5-4 and TRBJ2-3; 7 nucleotides align to TRBD1. The CDR3 runs to 15 residues. J lost 6 bases, V lost 0 bases, and 7 bases had no gene match. Germline loops: CDR1 SGHNT, CDR2 YYREEE (reference sequence). The CDR3 spells CASSLGQGEVDTQYF. The CDR3 bases are TGTGCCAGCAGCTTGGGACAGGGAGAAGTGGATACGCAGTATTTT.

CDR3 sequence (DNA): TGTGCCAGCAGCGAGAGGCCTAGCGGGATTGATGAGCAGTTCTTC. Protein product: CASSERPSGIDEQFF. V is TRBV9 and J is TRBJ2-1, with TRBD2 matching over 9 bases. V dropped 3 bases and J dropped 8; count of bases not matched to a gene: 9. This CDR3 comprises 15 residues. Germline V gene lookup returns CDR1 SGDLS and CDR2 YYNGEE.